The entry below gives a single TCR beta chain sequence along with its context. This sample is part of a study of T cell changes during pregnancy in multiple sclerosis. V dropped 5 bases and J dropped 6; count of bases not matched to a gene: 2. The CDR3 contains 13 residues. Looked up from germline, CDR1 is SGHTA and CDR2 is FQGTGA. Profiled with immunoSEQ multiplex PCR; TCRdb holds only in-frame clones, not every one. The data show over 25,000 clones, about 89% seen once. This chain uses TRBV7-3 with TRBJ2-2; 8 bases match TRBD1. Here the sequenced sample was CD8+ T cells from peripheral blood mononuclear cells, taken before pregnancy. This receptor was taken from a female donor with multiple sclerosis, enrolled in a pregnancy study. The CDR3 coding sequence is TGTGCCAGCAGCATACAGGGGGCCGGGGAGCTGTTTTTT. It is translated as CASSIQGAGELFF. The whole variable domain, filled in from reference TRBV7-3 and TRBJ2-2, reads GAGVSQTPSNKVTEKGKYVELRCDPISGHTALYWYRQSLGQGPEFLIYFQGTGAADDSGLPNDRFFAVRPEGSVSTLKIQRTERGDSAVYLCASSIQGAGELFFGEGSRLTVL.